Below, 7 T cell receptor beta chains from the same sample are listed, as sequenced in a study of tumour-infiltrating T cells in Burkitt lymphoma. Profiling relied on immunoSEQ multiplex PCR, and the TCRdb table lists in-frame clones only, not all of them. The sample carries tens of thousands of clones, 31% recorded once. Sequencing was carried out using tumor tissue. These receptors came from a human donor with Burkitt lymphoma.

The chain recombines TRBV5-1 with TRBJ1-1; 12 bases line up with TRBD1. Germline trimming cut 4 bases from V and 11 bases from J; bases unmatched to any gene: 6. This CDR3 is built from 13 residues. Germline V lookup: CDR1 SGHRS, CDR2 YFSETQ. Here the CDR3 reads CASSPGTGGQAFF. The CDR3 DNA reads TGCGCCAGCAGCCCCGGGACAGGGGGCCAGGCTTTCTTT.

This clone was seen a handful of times. This rearrangement joins TRBV19 to TRBJ2-7; the match to TRBD2 covers 12 bases. CDR3 length equals 14 residues. Germline lookup yields CDR1 LNHDA and CDR2 SQIVND (reference sequence). After removal of 9 bases from V and 3 bases from J, the junction contained 6 bases not matched to a gene. The chain's CDR3 is CASRTSGGNYEQYF. In DNA, the CDR3 is TGTGCCAGCAGAACTAGCGGGGGGAACTACGAGCAGTACTTC.

This clone was observed a few times. The CDR3 DNA reads as TGTGCCAGCAGCTCCACAGGAGGCGGAAACACCATATATTTT. As protein: CASSSTGGGNTIYF. V usage is TRBV7-9 and J usage is TRBJ1-3; possible D gene TRBD1, 5 bases. Per the germline V gene, CDR1 is SEHNR and CDR2 is FQNEAQ (reference sequence). The V end was cut by 4 bases, the J end by 4 bases, with 11 bases between. The CDR3 is 14 amino acids.

This clone has only a few counts. The chain combines TRBV2 with TRBJ2-2; D not certain. V was trimmed by 6 bases and J by 4 bases, leaving 9 bases between them. Germline CDR1 SNHLY, CDR2 FYNNEI. This CDR3 comprises 13 residues. The CDR3 protein is CASRTWGTGELFF. CDR3 sequence (DNA): TGTGCCAGCAGAACATGGGGCACCGGGGAGCTGTTTTTT.

This clone was seen more than once but under ten times. The chain combines TRBV18 with TRBJ1-1; 7 bases match TRBD1. The CDR3 is 13 residues long. Germline V CDR1 and CDR2: KGHSH, LQKENI. Trimming removed 2 bases from V and 8 bases from J; junction bases left unmatched: 5. CDR3: CASSPYRDSEAFF. CDR3 nucleotides: TGTGCCAGCTCACCATACCGGGACAGCGAAGCTTTCTTT.

The rearrangement joins TRBV4-1 to TRBJ1-1, with a possible D match to TRBD1 (5 bases). The CDR3 length is 16 residues. Looked up from germline, CDR1 is MGHRA and CDR2 is YSYEKL. Trimming took 4 bases from V and 1 from J, leaving 16 bases between them. In DNA, the CDR3 is TGCGCCAGCAGCCCCCTGGTATGGGGGACGAACACTGAAGCTTTCTTT. It yields the protein CASSPLVWGTNTEAFF.

DNA of the CDR3: TGCGCCAGCAGCCCCTGGGGGGGGCTCGGTCAGCCCCAGCATTTT. This gives the protein CASSPWGGLGQPQHF. The chain couples TRBV5-1 to TRBJ1-5, with D possibly matching TRBD1 (6 bases). V was trimmed by 4 bases and J by 6 bases, leaving 17 bases between them. CDR3 size: 15 residues. The V gene's germline CDR1 is SGHRS and CDR2 YFSETQ.